Reported below is one TCR beta chain. These data belong to a study of blood T cell repertoires in COVID-19. On the study more broadly: Sample material is recorded as cDNA or gDNA derived from T cells, B-cell-depleted T cells, or PBMCs.

Germline values: CDR1 WNHNN, CDR2 SYGVQD (reference sequence). V lost 3 bases, J lost 7 bases, and 10 bases lay in between. The CDR3 has 13 amino acids. In the source study's methods: The authors estimated nucleated cell counts from reference gene primer amplification. Libraries were prepared by immunoSEQ multiplex PCR; TCRdb keeps only in-frame clonotypes and omits some of them. V, J and clone size derive from that table, while D and trimming were established from the DNA sequence. In the table there are some 120,000 clones, 80% of which are singletons. The sample was peripheral blood. The receptor's source is a human donor in a cohort sampled during active COVID-19. The chain joins TRBV10-1 to TRBJ2-1; no clear D gene. The DNA for the CDR3 is TGCGCCAGCAGTGACCATAGGCGGAATGAGCAGTTCTTC. It encodes CASSDHRRNEQFF.